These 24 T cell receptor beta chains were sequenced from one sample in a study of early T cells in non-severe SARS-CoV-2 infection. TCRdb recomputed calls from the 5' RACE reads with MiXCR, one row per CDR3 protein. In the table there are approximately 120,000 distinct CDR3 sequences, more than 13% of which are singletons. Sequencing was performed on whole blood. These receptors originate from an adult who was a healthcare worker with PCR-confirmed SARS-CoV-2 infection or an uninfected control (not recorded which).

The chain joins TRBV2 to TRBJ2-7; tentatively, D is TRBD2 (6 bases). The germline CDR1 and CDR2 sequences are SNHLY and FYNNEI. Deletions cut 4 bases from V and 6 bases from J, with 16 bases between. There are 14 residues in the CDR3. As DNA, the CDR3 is TGTGCCAGCAGTGTGGAGGGGACGGTACGCGAGCAGTACTTC. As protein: CASSVEGTVREQYF.

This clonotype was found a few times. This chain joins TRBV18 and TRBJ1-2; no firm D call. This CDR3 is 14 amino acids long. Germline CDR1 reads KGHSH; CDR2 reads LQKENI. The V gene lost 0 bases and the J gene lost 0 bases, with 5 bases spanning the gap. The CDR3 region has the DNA TGTGCCAGCTCACCACCTTCGGCTAACTATGGCTACACCTTC. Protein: CASSPPSANYGYTF.

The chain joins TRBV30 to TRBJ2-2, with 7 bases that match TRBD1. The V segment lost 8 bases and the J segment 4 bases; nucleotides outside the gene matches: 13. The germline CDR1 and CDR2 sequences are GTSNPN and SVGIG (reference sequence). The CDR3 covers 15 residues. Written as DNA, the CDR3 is TGTGCCGGCCCTACCCGGACAGGCAGCACCGGGGAGCTGTTTTTT. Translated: CAGPTRTGSTGELFF.

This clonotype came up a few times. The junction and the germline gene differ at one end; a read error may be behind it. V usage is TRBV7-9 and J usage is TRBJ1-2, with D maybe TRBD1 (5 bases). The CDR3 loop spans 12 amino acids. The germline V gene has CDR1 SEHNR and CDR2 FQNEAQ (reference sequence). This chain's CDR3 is CASSLKQVMTVF. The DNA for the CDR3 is TGTGCCAGCAGCTTGAAACAGGTCATGACCGTCTTC.

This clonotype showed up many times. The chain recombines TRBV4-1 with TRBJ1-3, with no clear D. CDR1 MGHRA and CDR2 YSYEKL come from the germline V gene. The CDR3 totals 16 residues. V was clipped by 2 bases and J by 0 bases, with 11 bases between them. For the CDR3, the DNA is TGCGCCAGCAGCCAACCGTTCTTTGACTCTGGAAACACCATATATTTT. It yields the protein CASSQPFFDSGNTIYF.

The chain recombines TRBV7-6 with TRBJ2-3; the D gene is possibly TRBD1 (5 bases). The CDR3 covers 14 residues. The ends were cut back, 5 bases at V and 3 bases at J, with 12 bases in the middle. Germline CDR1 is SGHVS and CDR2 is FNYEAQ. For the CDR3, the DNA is TGTGCCAGCAGCCACAGGTTGGAGACAGATACGCAGTATTTT. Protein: CASSHRLETDTQYF. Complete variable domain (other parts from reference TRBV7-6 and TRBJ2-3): GAGVSQSPRYKVTKRGQDVALRCDPISGHVSLYWYRQALGQGPEFLTYFNYEAQQDKSGLPNDRFSAERPEGSISTLTIQRTEQRDSAMYRCASSHRLETDTQYFGPGTRLTVL.

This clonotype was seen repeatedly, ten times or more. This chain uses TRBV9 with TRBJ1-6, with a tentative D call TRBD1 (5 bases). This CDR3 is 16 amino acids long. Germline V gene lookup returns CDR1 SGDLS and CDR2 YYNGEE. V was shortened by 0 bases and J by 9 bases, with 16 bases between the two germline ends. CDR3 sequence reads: CASSVEAGNRGSPLHF. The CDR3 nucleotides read TGTGCCAGCAGCGTAGAGGCAGGGAATCGTGGTTCACCCCTCCACTTT. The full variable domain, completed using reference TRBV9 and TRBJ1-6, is DSGVTQTPKHLITATGQRVTLRCSPRSGDLSVYWYQQSLDQGLQFLIQYYNGEERAKGNILERFSAQQFPDLHSELNLSSLELGDSALYFCASSVEAGNRGSPLHFGNGTRLTVT.

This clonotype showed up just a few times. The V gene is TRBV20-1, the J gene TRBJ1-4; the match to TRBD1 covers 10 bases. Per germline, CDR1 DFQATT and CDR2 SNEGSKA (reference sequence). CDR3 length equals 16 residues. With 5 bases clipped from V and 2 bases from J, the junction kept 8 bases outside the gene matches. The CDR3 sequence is CSADRDRGVTNEKLFF. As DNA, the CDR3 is TGCAGTGCTGACCGGGACAGGGGCGTGACTAATGAAAAACTGTTTTTT.

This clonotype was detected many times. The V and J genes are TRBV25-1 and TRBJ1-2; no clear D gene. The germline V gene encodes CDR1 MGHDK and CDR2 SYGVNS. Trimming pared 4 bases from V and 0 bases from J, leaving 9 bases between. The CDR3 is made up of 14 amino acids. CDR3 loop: CASSAPGANYGYTF. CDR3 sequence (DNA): TGTGCCAGCAGTGCCCCAGGAGCTAACTATGGCTACACCTTC.

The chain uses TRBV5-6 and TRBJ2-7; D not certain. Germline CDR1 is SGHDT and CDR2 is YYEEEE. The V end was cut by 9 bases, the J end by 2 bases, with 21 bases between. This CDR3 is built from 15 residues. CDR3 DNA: TGTGCCATCACCTTTTTCGGACGGTCAACCTACGAGCAGTACTTC. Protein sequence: CAITFFGRSTYEQYF.

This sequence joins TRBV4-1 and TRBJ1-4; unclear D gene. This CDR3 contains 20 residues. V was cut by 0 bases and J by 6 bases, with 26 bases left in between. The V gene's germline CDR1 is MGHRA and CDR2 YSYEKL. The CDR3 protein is CASSQDFSQWTAGWDEKLFF. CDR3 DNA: TGCGCCAGCAGCCAAGACTTCTCACAATGGACGGCTGGATGGGATGAAAAACTGTTTTTT.

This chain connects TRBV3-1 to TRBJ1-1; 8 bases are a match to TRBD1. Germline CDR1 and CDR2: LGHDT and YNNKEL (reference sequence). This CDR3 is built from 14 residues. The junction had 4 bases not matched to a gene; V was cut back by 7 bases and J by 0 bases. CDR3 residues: CASTAGGLNTEAFF. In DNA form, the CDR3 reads TGTGCCAGCACCGCAGGGGGCCTGAACACTGAAGCTTTCTTT.

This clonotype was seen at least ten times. CDR3 loop: CASSRGSRQPQHF. The CDR3 DNA follows: TGTGCCAGTTCCCGAGGGTCGCGGCAGCCCCAGCATTTT. V is TRBV7-2 and J is TRBJ1-5; D is unclear. Germline V lookup: CDR1 SGHTA, CDR2 FQGNSA. This CDR3 is built from 13 residues. The ends were cut back, 9 bases at V and 7 bases at J, with 16 bases in the middle.

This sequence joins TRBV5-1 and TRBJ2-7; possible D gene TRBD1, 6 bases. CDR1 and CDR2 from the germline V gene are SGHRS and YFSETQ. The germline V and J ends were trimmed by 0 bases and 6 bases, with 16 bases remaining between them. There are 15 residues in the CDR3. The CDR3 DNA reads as TGCGCCAGCAGCTTGGCCCAGGAGGTAGGGGGCGAGCAGTACTTC. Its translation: CASSLAQEVGGEQYF.

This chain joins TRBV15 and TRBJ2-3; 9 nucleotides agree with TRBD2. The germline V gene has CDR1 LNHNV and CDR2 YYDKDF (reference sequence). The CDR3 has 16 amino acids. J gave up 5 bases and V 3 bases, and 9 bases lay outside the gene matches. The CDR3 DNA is TGTGCCACCAGCAGTAGAATAGCGGGGGCGGGAGATACGCAGTATTTT. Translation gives CATSSRIAGAGDTQYF.

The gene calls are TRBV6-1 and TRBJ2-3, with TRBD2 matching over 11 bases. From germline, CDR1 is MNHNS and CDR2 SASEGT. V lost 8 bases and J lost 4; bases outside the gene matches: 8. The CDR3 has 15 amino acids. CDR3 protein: CASLYLAGGADTQYF. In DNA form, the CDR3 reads TGTGCCAGCCTATACTTAGCGGGGGGGGCAGATACGCAGTATTTT.

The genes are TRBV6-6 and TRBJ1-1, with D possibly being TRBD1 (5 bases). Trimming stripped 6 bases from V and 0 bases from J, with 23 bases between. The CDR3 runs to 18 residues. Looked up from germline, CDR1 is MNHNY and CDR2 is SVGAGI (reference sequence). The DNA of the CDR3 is TGTGCCAGCAGCCAAGGCCGCGGGGGGGGAAAATTGAACACTGAAGCTTTCTTT. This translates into CASSQGRGGGKLNTEAFF.

This CDR3 is CASSQPGIATNEQFF. Written as DNA, the CDR3 is TGTGCCAGCAGCCAACCCGGGATAGCTACAAATGAGCAGTTCTTC. The chain links TRBV3-1 to TRBJ2-1; perhaps TRBD2 as D (5 bases). CDR1 LGHDT and CDR2 YNNKEL come from the germline V gene (reference sequence). There are 15 residues in the CDR3. Trimming cost V 2 bases and J 7 bases, with 15 bases left between them.

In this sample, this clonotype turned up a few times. The CDR3 region is CAWSRDRSSYNSPLHF. The CDR3 coding sequence is TGTGCCTGGAGTCGAGACAGAAGCTCCTATAATTCACCCCTCCACTTT. The chain carries TRBV30 and TRBJ1-6; possible D gene TRBD1, 5 bases. V was pared by 2 bases and J by 0 bases, with 11 bases between. CDR1 GTSNPN and CDR2 SVGIG come from the germline V gene (reference sequence). The CDR3 length is 16 residues. Together with reference TRBV30 and TRBJ1-6, the CDR3 gives the full variable domain: SQTIHQWPATLVQPVGSPLSLECTVEGTSNPNLYWYRQAAGRGLQLLFYSVGIGQISSEVPQNLSASRPQDRQFILSSKKLLLSDSGFYLCAWSRDRSSYNSPLHFGNGTRLTVT.

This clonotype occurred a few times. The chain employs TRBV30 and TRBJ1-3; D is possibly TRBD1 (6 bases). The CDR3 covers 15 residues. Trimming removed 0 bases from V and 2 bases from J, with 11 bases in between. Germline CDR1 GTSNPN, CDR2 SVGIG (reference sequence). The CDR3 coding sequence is TGTGCCTGGAGTGTGGGAGGGACAACTGGAAACACCATATATTTT. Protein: CAWSVGGTTGNTIYF.

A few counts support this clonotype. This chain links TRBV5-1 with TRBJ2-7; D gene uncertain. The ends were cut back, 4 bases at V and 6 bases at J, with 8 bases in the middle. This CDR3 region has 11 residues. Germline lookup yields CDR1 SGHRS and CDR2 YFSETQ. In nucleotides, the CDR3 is TGCGCCAGCAGCGACTCGGCCGAGCAGTACTTC. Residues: CASSDSAEQYF.

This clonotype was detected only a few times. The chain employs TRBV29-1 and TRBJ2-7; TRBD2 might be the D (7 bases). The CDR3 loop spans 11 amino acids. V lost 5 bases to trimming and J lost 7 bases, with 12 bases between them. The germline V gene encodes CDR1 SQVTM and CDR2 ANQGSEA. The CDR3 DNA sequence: TGCAGCGTTCGGGGGGCTAAGGAGCAGTACTTC. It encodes CSVRGAKEQYF.

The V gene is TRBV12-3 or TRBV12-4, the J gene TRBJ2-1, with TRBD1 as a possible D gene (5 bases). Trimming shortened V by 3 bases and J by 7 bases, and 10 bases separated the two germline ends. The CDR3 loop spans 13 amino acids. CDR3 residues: CASSLGLTNEQFF. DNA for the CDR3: TGTGCCAGCAGTTTGGGGCTAACGAATGAGCAGTTCTTC.

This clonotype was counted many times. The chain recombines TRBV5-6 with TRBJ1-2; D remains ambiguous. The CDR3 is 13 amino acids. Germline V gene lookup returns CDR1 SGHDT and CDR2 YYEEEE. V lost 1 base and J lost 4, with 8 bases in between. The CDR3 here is CASSLQSSYGYTF. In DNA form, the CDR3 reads TGTGCCAGCAGCTTGCAGAGTTCCTATGGCTACACCTTC.